This TCR beta chain comes out of a study of control samples from healthy donors and cancer patients. Libraries were prepared by immunoSEQ multiplex PCR; TCRdb keeps only in-frame clonotypes and omits some of them. Among some 160,000 clones listed, about nine tenths were seen once. Looked up from germline, CDR1 is SQVTM and CDR2 is ANQGSEA. The CDR3 is 14 amino acids. V lost 4 bases and J lost 1, with 13 bases in between. The sequenced sample consisted of blood. This chain connects TRBV29-1 to TRBJ1-1; weak D call: TRBD1 (5 bases). The TCR sequence derives from a man aged 30-40 years in good health. The CDR3 coding sequence is TGCAGCGTTGCCCAGGGCCAAGGGAACACTGAAGCTTTCTTT. This encodes CSVAQGQGNTEAFF. The full variable domain, rest sourced from reference TRBV29-1 and TRBJ1-1, is SAVISQKPSRDICQRGTSLTIQCQVDSQVTMMFWYRQQPGQSLTLIATANQGSEATYESGFVIDKFPISRPNLTFSTLTVSNMSPEDSSIYLCSVAQGQGNTEAFFGQGTRLTVV.